This T cell receptor (beta chain) was profiled in a study of CD8 T cells in Susac syndrome. This CDR3 region has 13 residues. Trimming removed 1 base at V and 8 bases at J, with 9 bases between. The germline CDR1 and CDR2 sequences are GTSNPN and SVGIG (reference sequence). The authors reverse transcribed about 0.5 to 1 ug RNA with random hexamers. TCRdb fed the immunoSEQ multiplex PCR reads into MiXCR, producing one record per CDR3 protein. The table includes 90,000 to 150,000 distinct CDR3 sequences, roughly 94% detected once. The receptor comes from a human donor in good health. This chain uses TRBV30 with TRBJ1-6; D unclear. The specimen sequenced was CD4+ T cells from PBMCs. The CDR3 coding sequence is TGTGCCTGGAGTGGTTCCACGGATTCACCCCTCCACTTT. Residues: CAWSGSTDSPLHF.